This entry concerns a single T cell receptor beta chain. This specimen comes from a study of cytomegalovirus exposure and HLA in healthy donors. Among the donors, all were healthy bone marrow donors. Despite likely unrecorded immune exposures, the donors were nominally healthy at the time of sampling. This PCR relied on a set of 60 Vbeta primers and 13 Jbeta primers. Method: immunoSEQ multiplex PCR; TCRdb's copy keeps in-frame clones and lacks some. This sample lists under 200,000 clones; its ten largest clones have 6.5%. Losses at the gene ends were 1 base for V and 5 bases for J; bases not matched to a gene: 5. CDR3 length: 16 amino acids. Germline CDR1 is SGDLS and CDR2 is YYNGEE.

The source material was PBMCs. This clonotype was sampled from a man between 25 and 39 years old in good health and CMV-seronegative. This chain joins TRBV9 and TRBJ2-1, with 11 bases that match TRBD1. DNA for the CDR3: TGTGCCAGCAGCGTATCAAGGGACAGGGGGAACAATGAGCAGTTCTTC. It translates to CASSVSRDRGNNEQFF. The variable domain in full, with the rest retrieved from reference TRBV9 and TRBJ2-1, is DSGVTQTPKHLITATGQRVTLRCSPRSGDLSVYWYQQSLDQGLQFLIQYYNGEERAKGNILERFSAQQFPDLHSELNLSSLELGDSALYFCASSVSRDRGNNEQFFGPGTRLTVL.